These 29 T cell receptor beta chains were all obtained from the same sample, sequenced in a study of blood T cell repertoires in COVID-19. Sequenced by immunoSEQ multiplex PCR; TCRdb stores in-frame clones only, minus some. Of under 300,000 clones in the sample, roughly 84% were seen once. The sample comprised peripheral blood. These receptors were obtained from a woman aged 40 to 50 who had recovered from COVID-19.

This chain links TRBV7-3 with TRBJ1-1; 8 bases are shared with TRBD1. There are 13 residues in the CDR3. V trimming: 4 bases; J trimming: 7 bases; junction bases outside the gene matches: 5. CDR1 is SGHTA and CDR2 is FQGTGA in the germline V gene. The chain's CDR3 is CASSSPGQVEAFF. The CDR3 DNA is TGTGCCAGCAGCTCACCGGGACAGGTTGAAGCTTTCTTT.

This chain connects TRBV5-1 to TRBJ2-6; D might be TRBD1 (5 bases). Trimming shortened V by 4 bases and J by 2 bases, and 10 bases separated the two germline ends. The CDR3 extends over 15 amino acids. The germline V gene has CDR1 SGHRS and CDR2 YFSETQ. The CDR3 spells CASSTPGTGANVLTF. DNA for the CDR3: TGCGCCAGCAGCACACCAGGGACTGGGGCCAACGTCCTGACTTTC.

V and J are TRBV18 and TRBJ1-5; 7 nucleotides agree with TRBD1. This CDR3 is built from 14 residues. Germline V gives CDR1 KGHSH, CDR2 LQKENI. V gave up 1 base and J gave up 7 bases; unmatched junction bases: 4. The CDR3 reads CASSPQQGNQPQHF. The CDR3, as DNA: TGTGCCAGCTCACCACAACAGGGGAACCAGCCCCAGCATTTT.

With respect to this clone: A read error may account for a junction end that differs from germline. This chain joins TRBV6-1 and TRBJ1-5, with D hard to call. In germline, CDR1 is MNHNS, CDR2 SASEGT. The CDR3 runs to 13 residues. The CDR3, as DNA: TGTGCCAGCAGTAAAGCACAGTATCAGCCCCAGCATTTT. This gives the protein CASSKAQYQPQHF.

The CDR3 protein is CASSPQQAAAYEQYF. The DNA for the CDR3 is TGTGCCAGCAGCCCCCAGCAGGCAGCAGCCTACGAGCAGTACTTC. V gene TRBV11-2 combines with J gene TRBJ2-7, with D unresolved. V was pared by 5 bases and J by 2 bases, with 16 bases between. CDR1 SGHAT and CDR2 FQNNGV come from the germline V gene. This CDR3 is built from 15 residues.

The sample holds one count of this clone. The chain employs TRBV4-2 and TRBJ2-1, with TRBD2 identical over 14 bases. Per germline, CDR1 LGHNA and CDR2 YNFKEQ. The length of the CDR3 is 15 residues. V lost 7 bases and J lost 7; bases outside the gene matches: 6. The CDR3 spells CASTRGLAGANEQFF. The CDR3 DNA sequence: TGTGCCAGCACGAGGGGACTAGCGGGGGCTAATGAGCAGTTCTTC.

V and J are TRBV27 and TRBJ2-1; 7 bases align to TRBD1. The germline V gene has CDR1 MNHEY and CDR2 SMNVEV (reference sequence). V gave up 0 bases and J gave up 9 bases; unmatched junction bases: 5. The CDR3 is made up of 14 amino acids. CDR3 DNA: TGTGCCAGCAGTTTATCCACTAGGGGGCCTGAGCAGTTCTTC. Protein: CASSLSTRGPEQFF.

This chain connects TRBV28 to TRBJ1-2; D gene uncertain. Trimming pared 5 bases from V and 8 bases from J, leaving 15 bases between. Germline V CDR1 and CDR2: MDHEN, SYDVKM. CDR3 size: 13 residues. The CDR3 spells CASSLSMARGYTF. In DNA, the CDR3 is TGTGCCAGCAGTCTGAGTATGGCGAGGGGCTACACCTTC.

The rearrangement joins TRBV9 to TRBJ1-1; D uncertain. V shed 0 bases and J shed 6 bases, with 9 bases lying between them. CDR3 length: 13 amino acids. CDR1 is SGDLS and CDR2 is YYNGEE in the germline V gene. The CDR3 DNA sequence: TGTGCCAGCAGCGTAGTGTCGAGTTCTGAAGCTTTCTTT. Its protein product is CASSVVSSSEAFF.

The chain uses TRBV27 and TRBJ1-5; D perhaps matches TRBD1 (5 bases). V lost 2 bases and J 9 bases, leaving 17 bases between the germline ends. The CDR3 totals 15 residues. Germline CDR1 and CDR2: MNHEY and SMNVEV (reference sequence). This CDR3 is CASSLSLPRGLPQHF. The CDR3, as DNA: TGTGCCAGCAGTTTAAGCTTGCCCCGGGGGTTGCCCCAGCATTTT.

CDR3 residues: CASSQGTSDTGELFF. CDR3 bases: TGTGCCAGCAGCCAAGGGACTAGTGATACCGGGGAGCTGTTTTTT. The J gene is TRBJ2-2, the V gene TRBV3-1 (or the pseudogene TRBV3-2), with 7 bases aligning to TRBD2. This CDR3 comprises 15 residues. Trimming at V came to 1 base and at J to 5 bases, leaving 4 bases not matched to a gene. Germline CDR1 reads LGHDT; CDR2 reads YNNKEL (reference sequence).

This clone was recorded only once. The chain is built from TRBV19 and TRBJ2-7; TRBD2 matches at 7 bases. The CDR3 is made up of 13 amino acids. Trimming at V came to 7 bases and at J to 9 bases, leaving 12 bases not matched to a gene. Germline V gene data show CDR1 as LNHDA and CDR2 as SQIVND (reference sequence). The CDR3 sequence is CASKPSGELWQYF. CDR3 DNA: TGTGCCAGTAAACCTAGCGGAGAGTTATGGCAGTACTTC.

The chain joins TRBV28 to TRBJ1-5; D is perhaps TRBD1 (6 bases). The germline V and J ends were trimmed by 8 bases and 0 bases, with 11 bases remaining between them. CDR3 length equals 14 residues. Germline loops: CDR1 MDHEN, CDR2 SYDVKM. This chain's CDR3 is CASRRTVSNQPQHF. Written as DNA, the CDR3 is TGTGCCAGCCGTAGGACAGTTAGCAATCAGCCCCAGCATTTT.

DNA of the CDR3: TGCGCCAGCAGACTCGGACAGGGGATATACTCTGGAAACACCATATATTTT. This encodes CASRLGQGIYSGNTIYF. The chain combines TRBV10-1 with TRBJ1-3; TRBD1 agrees at 9 bases. V was pared by 6 bases and J by 0 bases, with 9 bases of the junction left unmatched. The CDR3 is 17 residues long. Per germline, CDR1 WNHNN and CDR2 SYGVQD (reference sequence).

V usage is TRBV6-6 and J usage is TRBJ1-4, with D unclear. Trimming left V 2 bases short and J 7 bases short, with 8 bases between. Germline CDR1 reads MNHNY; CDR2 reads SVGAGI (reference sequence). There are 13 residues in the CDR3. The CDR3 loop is CASSYDFGEKLFF. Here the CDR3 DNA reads TGTGCCAGCAGTTACGACTTTGGTGAAAAACTGTTTTTT.

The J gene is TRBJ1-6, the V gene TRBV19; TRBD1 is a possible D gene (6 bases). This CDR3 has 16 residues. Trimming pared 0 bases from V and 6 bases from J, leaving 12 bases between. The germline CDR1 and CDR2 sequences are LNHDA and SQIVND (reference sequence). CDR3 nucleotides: TGTGCCAGTAGTATAGATACGGGGACACCTAATTCACCCCTCCACTTT. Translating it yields CASSIDTGTPNSPLHF.

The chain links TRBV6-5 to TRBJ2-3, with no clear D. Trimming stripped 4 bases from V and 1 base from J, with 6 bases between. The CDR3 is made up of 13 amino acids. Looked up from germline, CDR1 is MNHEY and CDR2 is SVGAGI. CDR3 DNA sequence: TGTGCCAGCAGTTCGTCCCGCACAGATACGCAGTATTTT. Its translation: CASSSSRTDTQYF.

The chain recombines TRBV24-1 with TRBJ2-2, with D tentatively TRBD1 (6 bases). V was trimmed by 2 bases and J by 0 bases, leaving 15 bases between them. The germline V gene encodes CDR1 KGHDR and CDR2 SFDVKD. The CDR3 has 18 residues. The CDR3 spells CATSDSRGQTANTGELFF. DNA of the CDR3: TGTGCCACCAGTGATTCCCGCGGACAGACCGCGAACACCGGGGAGCTGTTTTTT.

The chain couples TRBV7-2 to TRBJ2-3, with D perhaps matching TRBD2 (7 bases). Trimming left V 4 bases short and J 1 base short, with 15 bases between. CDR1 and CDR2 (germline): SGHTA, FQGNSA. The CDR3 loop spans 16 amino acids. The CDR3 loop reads CASSSRGGARTDTQYF. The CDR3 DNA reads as TGTGCCAGCAGCTCACGTGGGGGGGCCCGCACAGATACGCAGTATTTT.

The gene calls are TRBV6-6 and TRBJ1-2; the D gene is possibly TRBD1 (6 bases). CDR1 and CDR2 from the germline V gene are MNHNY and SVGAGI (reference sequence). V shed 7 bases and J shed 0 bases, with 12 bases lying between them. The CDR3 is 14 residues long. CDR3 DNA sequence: TGTGCCAGCATCCCCACAGGGACTAACTATGGCTACACCTTC. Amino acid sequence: CASIPTGTNYGYTF.

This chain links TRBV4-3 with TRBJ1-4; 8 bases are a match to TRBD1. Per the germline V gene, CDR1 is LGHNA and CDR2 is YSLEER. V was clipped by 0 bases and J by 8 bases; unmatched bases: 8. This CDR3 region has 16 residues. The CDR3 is CASSQEPDREREKLFF. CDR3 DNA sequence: TGCGCCAGCAGCCAAGAACCGGACAGGGAGAGGGAAAAACTGTTTTTT.

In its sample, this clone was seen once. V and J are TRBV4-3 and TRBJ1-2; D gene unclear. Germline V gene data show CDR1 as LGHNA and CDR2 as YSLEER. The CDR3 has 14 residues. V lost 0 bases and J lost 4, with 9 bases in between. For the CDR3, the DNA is TGCGCCAGCAGCCAAGACCGCAGTTCCTATGGCTACACCTTC. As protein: CASSQDRSSYGYTF.

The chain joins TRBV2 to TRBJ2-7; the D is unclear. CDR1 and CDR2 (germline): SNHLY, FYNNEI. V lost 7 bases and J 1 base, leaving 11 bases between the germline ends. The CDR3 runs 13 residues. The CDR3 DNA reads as TGTGCCAGCATAGACTTCAATTCCTACGAGCAGTACTTC. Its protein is CASIDFNSYEQYF.

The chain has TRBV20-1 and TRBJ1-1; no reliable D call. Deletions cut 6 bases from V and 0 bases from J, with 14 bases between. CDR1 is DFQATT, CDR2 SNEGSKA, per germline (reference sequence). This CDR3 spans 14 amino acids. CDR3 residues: CSASSGSMNTEAFF. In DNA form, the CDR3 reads TGCAGTGCAAGTTCGGGGTCAATGAACACTGAAGCTTTCTTT.

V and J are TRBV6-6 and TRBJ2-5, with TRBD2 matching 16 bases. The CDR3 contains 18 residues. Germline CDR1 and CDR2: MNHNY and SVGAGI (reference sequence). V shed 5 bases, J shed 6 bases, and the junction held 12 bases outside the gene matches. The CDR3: CASSLGTSGGAGVKTQYF. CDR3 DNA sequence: TGTGCCAGCAGTCTCGGGACTAGCGGGGGGGCCGGGGTGAAGACCCAGTACTTC.

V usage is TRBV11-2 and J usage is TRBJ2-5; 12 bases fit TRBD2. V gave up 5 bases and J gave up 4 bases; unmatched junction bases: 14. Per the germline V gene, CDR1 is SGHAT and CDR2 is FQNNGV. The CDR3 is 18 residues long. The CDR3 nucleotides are TGTGCCAGCAGCCCTAGAGCGCGGGCTAGCGGGAGGGCAGAGACCCAGTACTTC. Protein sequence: CASSPRARASGRAETQYF. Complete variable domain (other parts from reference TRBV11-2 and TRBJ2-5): EAGVAQSPRYKIIEKRQSVAFWCNPISGHATLYWYQQILGQGPKLLIQFQNNGVVDDSQLPKDRFSAERLKGVDSTLKIQPAKLEDSAVYLCASSPRARASGRAETQYFGPGTRLLVL.

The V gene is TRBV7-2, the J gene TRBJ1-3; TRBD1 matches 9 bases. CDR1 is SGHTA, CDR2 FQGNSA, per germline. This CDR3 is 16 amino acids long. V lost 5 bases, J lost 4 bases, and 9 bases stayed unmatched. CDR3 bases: TGTGCCAGCAGCCCTCAGACAGGGGGTTCGGGAAACACCATATATTTT. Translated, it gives CASSPQTGGSGNTIYF.

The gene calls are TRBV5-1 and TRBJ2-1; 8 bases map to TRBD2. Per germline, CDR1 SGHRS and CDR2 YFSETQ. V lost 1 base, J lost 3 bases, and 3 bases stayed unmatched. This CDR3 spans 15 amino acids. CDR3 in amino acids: CASSLSGTSYNEQFF. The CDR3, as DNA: TGCGCCAGCAGCTTGTCGGGGACTAGCTACAATGAGCAGTTCTTC.

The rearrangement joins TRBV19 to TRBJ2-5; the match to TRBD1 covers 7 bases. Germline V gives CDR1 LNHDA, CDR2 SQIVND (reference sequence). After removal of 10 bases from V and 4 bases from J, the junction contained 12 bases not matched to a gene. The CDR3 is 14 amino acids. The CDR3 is CATSQGTARETQYF. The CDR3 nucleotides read TGTGCCACCAGCCAAGGGACAGCAAGAGAGACCCAGTACTTC. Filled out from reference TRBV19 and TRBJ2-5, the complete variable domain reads DGGITQSPKYLFRKEGQNVTLSCEQNLNHDAMYWYRQDPGQGLRLIYYSQIVNDFQKGDIAEGYSVSREKKESFPLTVTSAQKNPTAFYLCATSQGTARETQYFGPGTRLLVL.